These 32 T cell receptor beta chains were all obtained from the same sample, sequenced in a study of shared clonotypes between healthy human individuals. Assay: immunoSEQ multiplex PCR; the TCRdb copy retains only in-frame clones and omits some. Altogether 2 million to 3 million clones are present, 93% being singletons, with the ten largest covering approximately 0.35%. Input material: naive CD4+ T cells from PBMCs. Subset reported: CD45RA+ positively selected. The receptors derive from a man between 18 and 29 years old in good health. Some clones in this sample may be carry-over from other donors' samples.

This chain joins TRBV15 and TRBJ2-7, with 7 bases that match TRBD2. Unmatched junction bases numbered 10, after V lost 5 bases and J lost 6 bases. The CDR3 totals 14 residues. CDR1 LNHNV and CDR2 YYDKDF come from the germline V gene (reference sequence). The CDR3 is CATSGGGSVREQYF. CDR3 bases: TGTGCCACCAGCGGAGGCGGGAGCGTCCGCGAGCAGTACTTC.

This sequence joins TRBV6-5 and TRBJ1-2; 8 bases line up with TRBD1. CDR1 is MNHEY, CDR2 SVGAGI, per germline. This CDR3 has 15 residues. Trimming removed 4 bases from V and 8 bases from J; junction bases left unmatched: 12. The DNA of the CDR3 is TGTGCCAGCAGTTTCGGGGACAGGCTGGTGGGGGGCTACACCTTC. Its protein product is CASSFGDRLVGGYTF.

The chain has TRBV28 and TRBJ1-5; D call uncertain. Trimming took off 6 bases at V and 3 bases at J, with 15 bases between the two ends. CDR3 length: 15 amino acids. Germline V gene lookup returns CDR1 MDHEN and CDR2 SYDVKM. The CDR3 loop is CASSPRQPTNQPQHF. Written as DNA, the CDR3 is TGTGCCAGCAGCCCCCGGCAGCCTACCAATCAGCCCCAGCATTTT.

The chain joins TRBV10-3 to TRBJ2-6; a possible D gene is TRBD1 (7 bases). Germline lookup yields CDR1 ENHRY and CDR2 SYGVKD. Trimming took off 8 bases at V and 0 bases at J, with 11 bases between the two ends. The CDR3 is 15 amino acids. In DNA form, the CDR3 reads TGTGCCATCTCCAGGGGGGCCTCTGGGGCCAACGTCCTGACTTTC. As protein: CAISRGASGANVLTF.

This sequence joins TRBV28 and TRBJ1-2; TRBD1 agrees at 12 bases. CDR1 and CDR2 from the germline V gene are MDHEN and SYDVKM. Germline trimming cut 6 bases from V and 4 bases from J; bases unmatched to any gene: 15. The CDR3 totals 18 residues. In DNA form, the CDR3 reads TGTGCCAGCAGCAGTCCGGGACAGGGGGCATGGATTTCCTATGGCTACACCTTC. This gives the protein CASSSPGQGAWISYGYTF.

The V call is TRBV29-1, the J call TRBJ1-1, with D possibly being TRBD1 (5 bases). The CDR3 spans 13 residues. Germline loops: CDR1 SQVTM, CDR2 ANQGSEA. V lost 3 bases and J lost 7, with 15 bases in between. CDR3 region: CSVEGTASDEAFF. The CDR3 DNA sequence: TGCAGCGTTGAGGGGACGGCATCTGATGAAGCTTTCTTT.

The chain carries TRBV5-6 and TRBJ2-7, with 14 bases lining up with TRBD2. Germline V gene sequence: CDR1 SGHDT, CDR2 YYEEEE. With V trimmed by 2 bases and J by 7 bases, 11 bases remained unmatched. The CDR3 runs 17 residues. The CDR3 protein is CASSFGPGLAGVWEQYF. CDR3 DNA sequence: TGTGCCAGCAGCTTCGGTCCGGGACTAGCGGGAGTTTGGGAGCAGTACTTC.

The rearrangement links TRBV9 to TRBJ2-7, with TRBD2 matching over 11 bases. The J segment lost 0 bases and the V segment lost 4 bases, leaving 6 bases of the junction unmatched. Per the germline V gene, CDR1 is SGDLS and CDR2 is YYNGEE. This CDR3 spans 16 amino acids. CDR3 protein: CASSQGLAETSYEQYF. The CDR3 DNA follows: TGTGCCAGCAGCCAGGGACTAGCGGAAACCTCCTACGAGCAGTACTTC. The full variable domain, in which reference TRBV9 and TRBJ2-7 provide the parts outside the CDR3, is DSGVTQTPKHLITATGQRVTLRCSPRSGDLSVYWYQQSLDQGLQFLIQYYNGEERAKGNILERFSAQQFPDLHSELNLSSLELGDSALYFCASSQGLAETSYEQYFGPGTRLTVT.

In nucleotides, the CDR3 is TGTGCCAGCAGACAAACAGGGGCCACTGAAGCTTTCTTT. This gives the protein CASRQTGATEAFF. This sequence joins TRBV7-6 and TRBJ1-1; 7 bases line up with TRBD1. Germline assignment: CDR1 SGHVS and CDR2 FNYEAQ. This CDR3 spans 13 amino acids. V lost 6 bases and J lost 4; bases outside the gene matches: 5.

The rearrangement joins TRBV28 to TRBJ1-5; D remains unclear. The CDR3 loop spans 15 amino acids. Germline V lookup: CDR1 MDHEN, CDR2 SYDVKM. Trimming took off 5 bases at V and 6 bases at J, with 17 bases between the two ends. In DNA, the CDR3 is TGTGCCAGCAGTCTTTGGGCAGGAACGGGTCAGCCCCAGCATTTT. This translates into CASSLWAGTGQPQHF.

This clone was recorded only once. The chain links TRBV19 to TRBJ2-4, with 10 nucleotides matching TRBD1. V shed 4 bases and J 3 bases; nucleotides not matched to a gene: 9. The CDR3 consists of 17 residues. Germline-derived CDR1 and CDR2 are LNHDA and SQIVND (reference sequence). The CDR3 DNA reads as TGTGCCAGTAGTAGACCCAAGACAGGGGGCGTCAAAAACATTCAGTACTTC. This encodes CASSRPKTGGVKNIQYF.

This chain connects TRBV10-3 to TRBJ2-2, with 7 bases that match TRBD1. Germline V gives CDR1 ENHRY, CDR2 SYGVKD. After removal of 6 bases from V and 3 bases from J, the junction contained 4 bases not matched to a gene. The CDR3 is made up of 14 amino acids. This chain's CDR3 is CAISPGQHTGELFF. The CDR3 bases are TGTGCCATCAGCCCGGGACAGCACACCGGGGAGCTGTTTTTT.

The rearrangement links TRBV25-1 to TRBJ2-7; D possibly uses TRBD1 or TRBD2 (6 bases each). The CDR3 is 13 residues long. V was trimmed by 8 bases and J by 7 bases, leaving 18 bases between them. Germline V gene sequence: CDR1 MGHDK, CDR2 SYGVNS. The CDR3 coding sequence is TGTGCCAGCCAGAGGTGGGGGGCTCGGGAGCAGTACTTC. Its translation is CASQRWGAREQYF.

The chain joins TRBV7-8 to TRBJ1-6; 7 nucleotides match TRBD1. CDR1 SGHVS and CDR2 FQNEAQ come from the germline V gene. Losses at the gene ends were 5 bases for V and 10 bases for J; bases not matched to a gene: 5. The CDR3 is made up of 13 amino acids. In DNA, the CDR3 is TGTGCCAGCAGCCCTACAGGGGAATCACCCCTCCACTTT. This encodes CASSPTGESPLHF.

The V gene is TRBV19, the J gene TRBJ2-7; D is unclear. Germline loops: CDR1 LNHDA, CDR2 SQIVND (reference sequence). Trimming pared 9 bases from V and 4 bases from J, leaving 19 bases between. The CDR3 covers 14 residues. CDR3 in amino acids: CASDPPGPLYEQYF. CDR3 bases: TGTGCCAGCGACCCCCCAGGCCCCCTGTACGAGCAGTACTTC.

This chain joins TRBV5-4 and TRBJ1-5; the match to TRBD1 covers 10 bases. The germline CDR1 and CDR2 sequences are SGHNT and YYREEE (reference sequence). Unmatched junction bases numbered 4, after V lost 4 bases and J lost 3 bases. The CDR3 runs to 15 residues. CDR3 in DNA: TGTGCCAGCAGCCCCGGGACAGGGGTCAATCAGCCCCAGCATTTT. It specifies CASSPGTGVNQPQHF.

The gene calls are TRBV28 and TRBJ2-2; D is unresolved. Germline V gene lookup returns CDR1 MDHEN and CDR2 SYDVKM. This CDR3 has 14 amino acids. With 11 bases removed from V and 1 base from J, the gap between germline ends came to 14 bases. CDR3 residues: CAGRPRRNTGELFF. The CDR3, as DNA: TGTGCCGGCCGTCCCCGAAGGAACACCGGGGAGCTGTTTTTT.

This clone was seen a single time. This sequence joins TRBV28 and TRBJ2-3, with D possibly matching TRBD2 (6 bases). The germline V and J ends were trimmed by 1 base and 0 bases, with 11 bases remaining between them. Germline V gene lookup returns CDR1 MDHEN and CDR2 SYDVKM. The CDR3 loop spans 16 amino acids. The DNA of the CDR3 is TGTGCCAGCAGTTTATCGGGTAGCGGAAGCACAGATACGCAGTATTTT. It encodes CASSLSGSGSTDTQYF.

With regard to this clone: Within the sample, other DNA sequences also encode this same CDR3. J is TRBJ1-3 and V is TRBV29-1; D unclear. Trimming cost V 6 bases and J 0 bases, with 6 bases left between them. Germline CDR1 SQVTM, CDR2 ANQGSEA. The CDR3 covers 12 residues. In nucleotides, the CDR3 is TGCAGCGTGCGAAGCTCTGGAAACACCATATATTTT. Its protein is CSVRSSGNTIYF.

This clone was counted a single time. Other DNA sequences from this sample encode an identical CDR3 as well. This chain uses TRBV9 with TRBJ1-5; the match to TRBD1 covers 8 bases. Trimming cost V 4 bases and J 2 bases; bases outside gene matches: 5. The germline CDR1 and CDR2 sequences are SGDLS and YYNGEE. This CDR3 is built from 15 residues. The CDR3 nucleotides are TGTGCCAGCAGCCCGACAGGGGTCGGCAATCAGCCCCAGCATTTT. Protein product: CASSPTGVGNQPQHF.

Here the CDR3 DNA reads TGTGCCTGGACGGGAGTGGTAGATACGCAGTATTTT. Its protein is CAWTGVVDTQYF. The V call is TRBV30, the J call TRBJ2-3; weak D call: TRBD2 (6 bases). Germline lookup yields CDR1 GTSNPN and CDR2 SVGIG (reference sequence). This CDR3 has 12 residues. V shed 4 bases and J shed 5 bases, with 10 bases lying between them.

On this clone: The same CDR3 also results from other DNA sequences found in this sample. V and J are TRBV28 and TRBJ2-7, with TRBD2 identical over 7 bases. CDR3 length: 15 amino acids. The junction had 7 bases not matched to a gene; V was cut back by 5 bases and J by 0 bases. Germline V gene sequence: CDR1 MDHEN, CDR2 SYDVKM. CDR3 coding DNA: TGTGCCAGCAGTCCCCCGGGGACTACCTCCTACGAGCAGTACTTC. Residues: CASSPPGTTSYEQYF. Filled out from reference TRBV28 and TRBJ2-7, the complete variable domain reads DVKVTQSSRYLVKRTGEKVFLECVQDMDHENMFWYRQDPGLGLRLIYFSYDVKMKEKGDIPEGYSVSREKKERFSLILESASTNQTSMYLCASSPPGTTSYEQYFGPGTRLTVT.

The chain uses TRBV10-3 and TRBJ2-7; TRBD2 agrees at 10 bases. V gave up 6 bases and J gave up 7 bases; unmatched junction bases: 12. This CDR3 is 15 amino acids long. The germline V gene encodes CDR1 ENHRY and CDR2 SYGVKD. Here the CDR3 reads CAIRSGTSDPLEQYF. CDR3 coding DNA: TGTGCCATCAGATCCGGGACTAGCGACCCCTTGGAGCAGTACTTC.

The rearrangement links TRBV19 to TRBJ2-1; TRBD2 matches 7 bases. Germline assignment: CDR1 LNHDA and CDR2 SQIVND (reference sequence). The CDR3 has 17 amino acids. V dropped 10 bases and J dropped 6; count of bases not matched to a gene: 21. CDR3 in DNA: TGTGCCACCTGGAGAGGGGCGGGCGGGAGAAAGGGCAATGAGCAGTTCTTC. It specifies CATWRGAGGRKGNEQFF.

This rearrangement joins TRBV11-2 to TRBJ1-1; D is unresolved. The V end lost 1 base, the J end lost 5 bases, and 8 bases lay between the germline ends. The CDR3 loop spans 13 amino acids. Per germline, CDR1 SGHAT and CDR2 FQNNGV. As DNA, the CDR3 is TGTGCCAGCAGCTTAGGGGTTCGTACTGAAGCTTTCTTT. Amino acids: CASSLGVRTEAFF. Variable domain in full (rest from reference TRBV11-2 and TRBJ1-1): EAGVAQSPRYKIIEKRQSVAFWCNPISGHATLYWYQQILGQGPKLLIQFQNNGVVDDSQLPKDRFSAERLKGVDSTLKIQPAKLEDSAVYLCASSLGVRTEAFFGQGTRLTVV.

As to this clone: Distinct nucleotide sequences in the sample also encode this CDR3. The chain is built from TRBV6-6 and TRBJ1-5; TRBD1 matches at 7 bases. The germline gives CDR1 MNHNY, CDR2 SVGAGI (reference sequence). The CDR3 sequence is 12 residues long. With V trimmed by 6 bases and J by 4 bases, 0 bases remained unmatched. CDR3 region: CASRQGNQPQHF. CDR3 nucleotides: TGTGCCAGCAGACAGGGGAATCAGCCCCAGCATTTT.

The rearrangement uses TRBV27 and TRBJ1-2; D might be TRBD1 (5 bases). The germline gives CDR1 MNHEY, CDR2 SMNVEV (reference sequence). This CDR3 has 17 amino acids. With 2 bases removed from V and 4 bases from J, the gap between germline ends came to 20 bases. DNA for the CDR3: TGTGCCAGCAGTTTAGAGAGACGTTCGGGGGAAACCTATGGCTACACCTTC. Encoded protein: CASSLERRSGETYGYTF.

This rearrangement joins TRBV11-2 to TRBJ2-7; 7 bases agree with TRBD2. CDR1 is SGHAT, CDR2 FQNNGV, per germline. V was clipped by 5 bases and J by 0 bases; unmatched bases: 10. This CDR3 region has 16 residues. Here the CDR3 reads CASSPAMGGTSYEQYF. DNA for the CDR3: TGTGCCAGCAGCCCCGCCATGGGGGGGACCTCCTACGAGCAGTACTTC. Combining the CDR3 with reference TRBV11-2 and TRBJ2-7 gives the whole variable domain EAGVAQSPRYKIIEKRQSVAFWCNPISGHATLYWYQQILGQGPKLLIQFQNNGVVDDSQLPKDRFSAERLKGVDSTLKIQPAKLEDSAVYLCASSPAMGGTSYEQYFGPGTRLTVT.

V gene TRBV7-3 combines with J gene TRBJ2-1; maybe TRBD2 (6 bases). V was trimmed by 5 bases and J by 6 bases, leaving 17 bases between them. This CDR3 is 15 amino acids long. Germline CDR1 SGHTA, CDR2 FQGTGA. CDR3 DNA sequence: TGTGCCAGCAGCCCGTGGGGACTTAGCCCCAATGAGCAGTTCTTC. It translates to CASSPWGLSPNEQFF.

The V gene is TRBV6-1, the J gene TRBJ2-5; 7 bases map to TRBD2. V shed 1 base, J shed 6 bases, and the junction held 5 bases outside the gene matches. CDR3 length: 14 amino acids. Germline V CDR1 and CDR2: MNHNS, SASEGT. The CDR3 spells CASSEGRGKQTQYF. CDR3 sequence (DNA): TGTGCCAGCAGTGAAGGGCGGGGGAAACAGACCCAGTACTTC.

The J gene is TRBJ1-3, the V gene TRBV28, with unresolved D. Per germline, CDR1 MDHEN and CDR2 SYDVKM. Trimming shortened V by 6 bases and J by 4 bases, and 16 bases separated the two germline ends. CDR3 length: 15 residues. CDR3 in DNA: TGTGCCAGCAGCCTCGGTCGTAGGGTGGGAAACACCATATATTTT. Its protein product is CASSLGRRVGNTIYF.

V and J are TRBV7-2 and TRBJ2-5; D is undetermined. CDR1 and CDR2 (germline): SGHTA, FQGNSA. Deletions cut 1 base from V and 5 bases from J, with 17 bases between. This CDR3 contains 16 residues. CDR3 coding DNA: TGTGCCAGCAGCTTAGGTTCCCAAGTTACCGTGGAGACCCAGTACTTC. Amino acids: CASSLGSQVTVETQYF.